The clone carrying this T cell receptor beta chain turned up a few times. Its cognate antigen is unknown. The CDR3 consists of 11 residues. Germline V lookup: CDR1 SGHRS, CDR2 YFSETQ. The V end lost 3 bases, the J end lost 2 bases, and 3 bases lay between the germline ends. These data are taken from a study of beta chain features in type 1 diabetes. The study's findings and limits: Shorter TCRB CDR3s, moderately but significantly so, marked every one of the four CD4+ subsets in Type 1 diabetes patients.

Expressed TCRB transcripts were sequenced because the entire RNA isolate underwent reverse transcription. Only in-frame clones appear in the TCRdb table, and some are missing; sequencing was by immunoSEQ multiplex PCR. The sample gives around 150,000 clones, around a tenth of which show up once; under 0.55% is in the top ten. This chain uses TRBV5-1 with TRBJ2-7; D is ambiguous. The sample was central memory CD4+ T cells from blood. This receptor was taken from a young man with type 1 diabetes. The CDR3 nucleotides are TGCGCCAGCAGCTCGGCCTACGAGCAGTACTTC. Protein sequence: CASSSAYEQYF.